These 21 T cell receptor beta chains were all obtained from the same sample, sequenced in a study of blood T cell repertoires in COVID-19 (TCRdb year 2020). The protocol used for the library was the immunoSEQ multiplex PCR assay. As stored in TCRdb, this immuneACCESS dataset retains in-frame rearrangements with V and J assigned. A fraction of the clones does not appear; measured against another copy, unresolved V genes explain less than half of the discrepancy, and the remainder lacks a known reason. Counted in this sample were around 120,000 clones; about four fifths of them appeared once. The ten largest clones represent about 2% of the sample. Sequenced sample: peripheral blood. All receptors derive from a man in his 70s with acute or convalescent COVID-19.

This chain joins TRBV5-1 and TRBJ2-5; D is undetermined. V lost 4 bases, J lost 5 bases, and 9 bases lay in between. This CDR3 is 12 amino acids long. From germline, CDR1 is SGHRS and CDR2 YFSETQ. In DNA form, the CDR3 reads TGCGCCAGCAGCGAGGCAGTGGAGACCCAGTACTTC. Translated, it gives CASSEAVETQYF.

This clone was counted between two and nine times. The rearrangement joins TRBV5-4 to TRBJ2-1; TRBD2 aligns across 13 bases. The germline CDR1 and CDR2 sequences are SGHNT and YYREEE (reference sequence). V was clipped by 6 bases and J by 0 bases; unmatched bases: 3. The CDR3 length is 16 residues. The CDR3 reads CASKGLAGSSYNEQFF. The CDR3, as DNA: TGTGCCAGCAAGGGACTAGCGGGGAGCTCCTACAATGAGCAGTTCTTC.

This rearrangement joins TRBV5-6 to TRBJ2-5; D not certain. The V gene lost 2 bases and the J gene lost 4 bases, with 9 bases spanning the gap. Germline CDR1 and CDR2: SGHDT and YYEEEE. CDR3 length: 13 residues. This CDR3 reads CASSFLRGETQYF. The DNA for the CDR3 is TGTGCCAGCAGCTTTCTTAGAGGAGAGACCCAGTACTTC.

Only a few counts were recorded for this clone. The gene calls are TRBV6-2 or TRBV6-3 and TRBJ2-1; the match to TRBD2 covers 13 bases. After removal of 0 bases from V and 6 bases from J, the junction contained 8 bases not matched to a gene. Germline assignment: CDR1 MNHEY and CDR2 SVGEGT. This CDR3 has 18 amino acids. The CDR3 is CASSYSFALAGGPNEQFF. The CDR3 DNA is TGTGCCAGCAGTTACTCTTTCGCACTAGCGGGGGGGCCCAATGAGCAGTTCTTC.

The J gene is TRBJ2-7, the V gene TRBV5-1; a weak D match, TRBD2 (5 bases). CDR3 size: 14 residues. Deletions cut 0 bases from V and 7 bases from J, with 14 bases between. Germline CDR1 SGHRS, CDR2 YFSETQ. As DNA, the CDR3 is TGCGCCAGCAGCTTGGACGGCCCGGACTGGGAGCAGTACTTC. Protein sequence: CASSLDGPDWEQYF.

The V and J genes are TRBV19 and TRBJ1-4; D not certain. This CDR3 has 15 residues. V was trimmed by 3 bases and J by 2 bases, leaving 10 bases between them. Germline values: CDR1 LNHDA, CDR2 SQIVND (reference sequence). The DNA for the CDR3 is TGTGCCAGTAGTATTTCACGGGGTACTAATGAAAAACTGTTTTTT. Its protein is CASSISRGTNEKLFF.

The genes are TRBV5-1 and TRBJ2-3; D remains unclear. This CDR3 region has 16 residues. The germline V gene encodes CDR1 SGHRS and CDR2 YFSETQ. Trimming cost V 0 bases and J 1 base, with 12 bases left between them. CDR3 bases: TGCGCCAGCAGCTTGGGCGCTGGTCCACGCACAGATACGCAGTATTTT. It specifies CASSLGAGPRTDTQYF.

This clone showed up just once. The rearrangement links TRBV30 to TRBJ1-2, with TRBD1 as a possible D gene (6 bases). The CDR3 is 11 residues long. The germline V gene encodes CDR1 GTSNPN and CDR2 SVGIG (reference sequence). The CDR3 here is CARDRSGGYTF. Written as DNA, the CDR3 is TGTGCTCGTGACAGGTCGGGTGGCTACACCTTC. The entire variable domain, with the rest obtained from reference TRBV30 and TRBJ1-2, is as follows: SQTIHQWPATLVQPVGSPLSLECTVEGTSNPNLYWYRQAAGRGLQLLFYSVGIGQISSEVPQNLSASRPQDRQFILSSKKLLLSDSGFYLCARDRSGGYTFGSGTRLTVV.

V and J are TRBV10-2 and TRBJ1-5; D remains ambiguous. The CDR3 has 17 amino acids. Trimming shortened V by 5 bases and J by 0 bases, and 17 bases separated the two germline ends. Germline CDR1 reads WSHSY; CDR2 reads SAAADI. This chain's CDR3 is CASSSTISTYSNQPQHF. CDR3 bases: TGCGCCAGCAGTTCAACGATTAGTACCTATAGCAATCAGCCCCAGCATTTT.

The chain employs TRBV5-4 and TRBJ1-2; TRBD1 agrees at 8 bases. The CDR3 covers 13 residues. The V segment lost 6 bases and the J segment 4 bases; nucleotides outside the gene matches: 5. The germline V gene encodes CDR1 SGHNT and CDR2 YYREEE (reference sequence). The CDR3 is CASIPGQGYGYTF. The CDR3 DNA is TGTGCCAGCATCCCAGGACAGGGCTATGGCTACACCTTC.

The chain joins TRBV19 to TRBJ1-1, with a weak D call TRBD1 (6 bases). V was clipped by 7 bases and J by 2 bases, with 11 bases between them. Germline V CDR1 and CDR2: LNHDA, SQIVND (reference sequence). The CDR3 sequence is 13 residues long. DNA for the CDR3: TGTGCCAGTAAGAACAGGGTAAACACTGAAGCTTTCTTT. The encoded protein is CASKNRVNTEAFF.

CDR3 in DNA: TGTGCCAGCAGCTTTGGACAGACCTCTGGAAACACCATATATTTT. Translation: CASSFGQTSGNTIYF. V usage is TRBV7-8 and J usage is TRBJ1-3, with D possibly being TRBD1 (6 bases). V dropped 3 bases and J dropped 0 bases, with 9 bases sitting between them. Per the germline V gene, CDR1 is SGHVS and CDR2 is FQNEAQ. The CDR3 runs to 15 residues.

The chain has TRBV2 and TRBJ2-7; D is undetermined. The CDR3 has 11 residues. The ends were cut back, 1 base at V and 6 bases at J, with 4 bases in the middle. CDR1 and CDR2 (germline): SNHLY, FYNNEI. The CDR3 region is CASSEVSEQYF. The CDR3 DNA reads as TGTGCCAGCAGTGAAGTCAGCGAGCAGTACTTC.

V gene TRBV5-5 combines with J gene TRBJ1-6; perhaps TRBD1 as D (5 bases). The CDR3 runs to 19 residues. V was clipped by 1 base and J by 4 bases, with 21 bases between them. Per germline, CDR1 SGHKS and CDR2 YYEKEE (reference sequence). CDR3 coding DNA: TGTGCCAGCAGCTTGAACCCCTCAGGGCTAGGGGATTATAATTCACCCCTCCACTTT. Encoded protein: CASSLNPSGLGDYNSPLHF. Full variable domain (rest looked up from reference TRBV5-5 and TRBJ1-6): DAGVTQSPTHLIKTRGQQVTLRCSPISGHKSVSWYQQVLGQGPQFIFQYYEKEERGRGNFPDRFSARQFPNYSSELNVNALLLGDSALYLCASSLNPSGLGDYNSPLHFGNGTRLTVT.

This clone was counted between two and nine times. The chain uses TRBV4-2 and TRBJ1-1; possibly TRBD1 for D (5 bases). V was cut by 4 bases and J by 8 bases, with 17 bases left in between. Germline CDR1 and CDR2: LGHNA and YNFKEQ. CDR3 length equals 14 residues. The CDR3, as DNA: TGTGCCAGCAGCCTACATGAGGTGGGGGGGGAAGCTTTCTTT. Encoded protein: CASSLHEVGGEAFF.

The chain carries TRBV2 and TRBJ1-2, with no clear D. Germline V gene data show CDR1 as SNHLY and CDR2 as FYNNEI. The CDR3 is 14 amino acids. Trimming took off 3 bases at V and 8 bases at J, with 16 bases between the two ends. The CDR3 protein is CASSEALTVLGYTF. CDR3 sequence (DNA): TGTGCCAGCAGTGAGGCGCTTACAGTTTTGGGCTACACCTTC.

V gene TRBV5-1 combines with J gene TRBJ1-3; tentative D call: TRBD1 (6 bases). The CDR3 loop spans 14 amino acids. The V end lost 4 bases, the J end lost 4 bases, and 12 bases lay between the germline ends. Germline lookup yields CDR1 SGHRS and CDR2 YFSETQ. CDR3 protein: CASSVSGDGNTIYF. CDR3 in DNA: TGCGCCAGCAGCGTGTCAGGGGACGGAAACACCATATATTTT.

This chain links TRBV4-3 with TRBJ1-3; 7 bases line up with TRBD1. The CDR3 is made up of 14 amino acids. The V and J ends lost 1 base and 5 bases, in that order; junction bases with no gene match: 2. Germline-derived CDR1 and CDR2 are LGHNA and YSLEER. CDR3 bases: TGCGCCAGCAGCCAAGCAGGGGGTAGAAACACCATATATTTT. Its protein is CASSQAGGRNTIYF.

The rearrangement links TRBV14 to TRBJ2-1; D is unresolved. CDR1 and CDR2 (germline): SGHDN, FVKESK. V shed 4 bases and J shed 5 bases, with 18 bases lying between them. This CDR3 spans 16 amino acids. For the CDR3, the DNA is TGTGCCAGCAGCCGACGGGTGGCCCCCCTCGACAATGAGCAGTTCTTC. The encoded protein is CASSRRVAPLDNEQFF.

This clone was recorded once. The chain has TRBV9 and TRBJ1-2, with 9 bases fitting TRBD1. Germline assignment: CDR1 SGDLS and CDR2 YYNGEE. This CDR3 has 15 amino acids. Trimming took 3 bases from V and 2 from J; bases not matched to a gene: 5. The CDR3 loop is CASSDRDRENYGYTF. The CDR3 bases are TGTGCCAGCAGCGACCGGGACAGGGAAAACTATGGCTACACCTTC.

The chain joins TRBV24-1 to TRBJ2-5; D is ambiguous. Trimming shortened V by 0 bases and J by 2 bases, and 9 bases separated the two germline ends. CDR1 KGHDR and CDR2 SFDVKD come from the germline V gene. The CDR3 sequence is 15 residues long. CDR3 nucleotides: TGTGCCACCAGTGATTTGGGCAGGATTCAAGAGACCCAGTACTTC. Amino acid sequence: CATSDLGRIQETQYF.